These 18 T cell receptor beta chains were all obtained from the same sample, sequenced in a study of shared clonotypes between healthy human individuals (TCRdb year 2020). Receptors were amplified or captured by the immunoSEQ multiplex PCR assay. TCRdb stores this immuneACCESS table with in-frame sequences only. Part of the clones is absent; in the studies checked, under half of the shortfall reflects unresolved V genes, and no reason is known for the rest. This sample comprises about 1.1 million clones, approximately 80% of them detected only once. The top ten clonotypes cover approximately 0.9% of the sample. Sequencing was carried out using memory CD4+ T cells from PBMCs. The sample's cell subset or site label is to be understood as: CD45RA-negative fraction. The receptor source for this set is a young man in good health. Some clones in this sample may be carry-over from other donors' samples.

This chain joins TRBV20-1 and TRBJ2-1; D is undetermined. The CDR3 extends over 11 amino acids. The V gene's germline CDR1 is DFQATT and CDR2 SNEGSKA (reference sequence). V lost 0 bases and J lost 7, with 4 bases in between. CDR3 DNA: TGCAGTGCTAGAGATACGAATGAGCAGTTCTTC. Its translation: CSARDTNEQFF.

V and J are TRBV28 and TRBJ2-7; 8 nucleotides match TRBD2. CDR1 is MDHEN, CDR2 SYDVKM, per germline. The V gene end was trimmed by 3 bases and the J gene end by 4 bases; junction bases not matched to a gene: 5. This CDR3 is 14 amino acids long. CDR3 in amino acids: CASSFEAGAYEQYF. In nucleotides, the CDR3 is TGTGCCAGCAGTTTTGAAGCGGGAGCTTACGAGCAGTACTTC. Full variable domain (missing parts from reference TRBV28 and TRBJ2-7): DVKVTQSSRYLVKRTGEKVFLECVQDMDHENMFWYRQDPGLGLRLIYFSYDVKMKEKGDIPEGYSVSREKKERFSLILESASTNQTSMYLCASSFEAGAYEQYFGPGTRLTVT.

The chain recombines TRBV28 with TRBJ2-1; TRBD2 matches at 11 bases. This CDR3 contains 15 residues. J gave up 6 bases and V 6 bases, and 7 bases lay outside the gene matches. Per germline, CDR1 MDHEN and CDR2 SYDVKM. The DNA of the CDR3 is TGTGCCAGCAGCACCCATAGCGGGAGGGGCAATGAGCAGTTCTTC. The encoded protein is CASSTHSGRGNEQFF.

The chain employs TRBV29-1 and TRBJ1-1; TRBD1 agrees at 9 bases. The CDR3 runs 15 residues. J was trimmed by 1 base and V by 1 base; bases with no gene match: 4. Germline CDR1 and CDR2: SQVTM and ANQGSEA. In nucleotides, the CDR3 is TGCAGCGTTGAAGCTCCGGGACAGGGGAACACTGAAGCTTTCTTT. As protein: CSVEAPGQGNTEAFF.

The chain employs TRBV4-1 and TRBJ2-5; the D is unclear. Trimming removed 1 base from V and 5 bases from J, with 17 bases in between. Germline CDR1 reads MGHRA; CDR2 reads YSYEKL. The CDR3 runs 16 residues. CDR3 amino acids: CASSQVAVSLGETQYF. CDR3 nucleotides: TGCGCCAGCAGCCAAGTAGCCGTCAGTCTAGGGGAGACCCAGTACTTC.

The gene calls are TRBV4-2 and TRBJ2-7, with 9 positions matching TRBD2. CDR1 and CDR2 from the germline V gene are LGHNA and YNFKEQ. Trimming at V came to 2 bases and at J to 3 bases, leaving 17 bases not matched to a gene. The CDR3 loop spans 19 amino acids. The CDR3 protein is CASSQSANPLAGHFYEQYF. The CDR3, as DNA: TGTGCCAGCAGCCAATCCGCCAACCCCCTAGCGGGACACTTCTACGAGCAGTACTTC.

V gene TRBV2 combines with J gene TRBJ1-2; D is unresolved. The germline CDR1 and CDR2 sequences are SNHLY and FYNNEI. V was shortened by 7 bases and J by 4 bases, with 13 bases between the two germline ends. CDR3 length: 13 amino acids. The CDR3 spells CASMDRDGYGYTF. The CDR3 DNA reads TGTGCCAGCATGGATCGGGATGGCTATGGCTACACCTTC. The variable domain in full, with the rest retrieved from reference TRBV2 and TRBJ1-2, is EPEVTQTPSHQVTQMGQEVILRCVPISNHLYFYWYRQILGQKVEFLVSFYNNEISEKSEIFDDQFSVERPDGSNFTLKIRSTKLEDSAMYFCASMDRDGYGYTFGSGTRLTVV.

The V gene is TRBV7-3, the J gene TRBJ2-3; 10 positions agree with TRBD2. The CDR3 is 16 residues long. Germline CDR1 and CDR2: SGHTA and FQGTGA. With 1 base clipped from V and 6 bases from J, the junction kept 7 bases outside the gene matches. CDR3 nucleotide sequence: TGTGCCAGCAGCTTAAGGAGCGGGAGGGATGGTGATACGCAGTATTTT. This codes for CASSLRSGRDGDTQYF. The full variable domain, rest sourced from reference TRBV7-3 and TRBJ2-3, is GAGVSQTPSNKVTEKGKYVELRCDPISGHTALYWYRQSLGQGPEFLIYFQGTGAADDSGLPNDRFFAVRPEGSVSTLKIQRTERGDSAVYLCASSLRSGRDGDTQYFGPGTRLTVL.

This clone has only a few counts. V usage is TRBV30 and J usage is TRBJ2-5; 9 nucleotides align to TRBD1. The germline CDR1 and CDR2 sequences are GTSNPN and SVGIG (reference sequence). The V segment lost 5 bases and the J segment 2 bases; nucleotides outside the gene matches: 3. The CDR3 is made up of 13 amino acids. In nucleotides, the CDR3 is TGTGCCTGGGGGACAGGGACGCAAGAGACCCAGTACTTC. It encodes CAWGTGTQETQYF.

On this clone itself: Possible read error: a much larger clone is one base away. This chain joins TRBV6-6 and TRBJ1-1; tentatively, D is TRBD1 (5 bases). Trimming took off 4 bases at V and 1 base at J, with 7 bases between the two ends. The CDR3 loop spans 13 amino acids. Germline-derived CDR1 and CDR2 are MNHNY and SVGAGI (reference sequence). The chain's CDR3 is CASSFTGNTEAFF. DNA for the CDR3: TGTGCCAGCAGTTTTACAGGGAACACTGAAGCTTTCTTT.

The CDR3 nucleotides read TGCGCCACCAAGACAGGGAACGGGGCCAACGTCCTGACTTTC. Translated, it gives CATKTGNGANVLTF. This chain joins TRBV5-1 and TRBJ2-6; 7 bases align to TRBD1. Germline assignment: CDR1 SGHRS and CDR2 YFSETQ. The CDR3 has 14 amino acids. Germline trimming cut 9 bases from V and 4 bases from J; bases unmatched to any gene: 7.

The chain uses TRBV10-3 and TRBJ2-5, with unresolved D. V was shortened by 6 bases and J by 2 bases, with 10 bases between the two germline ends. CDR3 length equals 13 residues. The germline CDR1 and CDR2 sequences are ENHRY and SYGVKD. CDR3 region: CAIRGNSQETQYF. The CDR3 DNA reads TGTGCCATCAGGGGGAACTCACAAGAGACCCAGTACTTC.

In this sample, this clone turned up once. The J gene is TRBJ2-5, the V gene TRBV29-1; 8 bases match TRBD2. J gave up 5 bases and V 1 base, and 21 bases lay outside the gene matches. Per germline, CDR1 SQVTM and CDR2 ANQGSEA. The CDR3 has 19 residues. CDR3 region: CSVEGPGGSGKGLGETQYF. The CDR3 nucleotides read TGCAGCGTTGAAGGCCCCGGGGGTAGCGGGAAAGGCCTGGGGGAGACCCAGTACTTC.

Written as DNA, the CDR3 is TGTGCCAGCAATGGCGGGGGGCGCGTAGATCAGCCCCAGCATTTT. It is translated as CASNGGGRVDQPQHF. The rearrangement links TRBV28 to TRBJ1-5; a possible D gene is TRBD1 (6 bases). Germline V gives CDR1 MDHEN, CDR2 SYDVKM. CDR3 length: 15 amino acids. V was clipped by 7 bases and J by 5 bases, with 18 bases between them. Full variable domain (missing parts from reference TRBV28 and TRBJ1-5): DVKVTQSSRYLVKRTGEKVFLECVQDMDHENMFWYRQDPGLGLRLIYFSYDVKMKEKGDIPEGYSVSREKKERFSLILESASTNQTSMYLCASNGGGRVDQPQHFGDGTRLSIL.

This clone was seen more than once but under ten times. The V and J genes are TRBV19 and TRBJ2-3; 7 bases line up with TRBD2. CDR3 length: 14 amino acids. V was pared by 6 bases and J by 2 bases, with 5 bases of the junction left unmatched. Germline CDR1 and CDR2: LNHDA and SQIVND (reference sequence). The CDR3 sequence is CASSAGVNTDTQYF. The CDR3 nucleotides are TGTGCCAGTAGCGCGGGAGTCAACACAGATACGCAGTATTTT. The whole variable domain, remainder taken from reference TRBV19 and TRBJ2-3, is DGGITQSPKYLFRKEGQNVTLSCEQNLNHDAMYWYRQDPGQGLRLIYYSQIVNDFQKGDIAEGYSVSREKKESFPLTVTSAQKNPTAFYLCASSAGVNTDTQYFGPGTRLTVL.

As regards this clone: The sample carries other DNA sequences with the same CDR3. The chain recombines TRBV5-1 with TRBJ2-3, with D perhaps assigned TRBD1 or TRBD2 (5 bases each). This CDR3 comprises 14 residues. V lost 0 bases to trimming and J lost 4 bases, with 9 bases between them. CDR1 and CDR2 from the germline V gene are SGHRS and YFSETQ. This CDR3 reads CASSLGQGADTQYF. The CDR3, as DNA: TGCGCCAGCAGCTTGGGGCAGGGAGCAGATACGCAGTATTTT.

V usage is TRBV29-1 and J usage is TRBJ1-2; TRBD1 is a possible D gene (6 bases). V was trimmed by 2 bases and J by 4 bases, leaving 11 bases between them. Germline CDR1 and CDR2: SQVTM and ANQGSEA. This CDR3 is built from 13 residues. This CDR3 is CSVELKGGYGYTF. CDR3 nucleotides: TGCAGCGTTGAACTAAAGGGGGGCTATGGCTACACCTTC.

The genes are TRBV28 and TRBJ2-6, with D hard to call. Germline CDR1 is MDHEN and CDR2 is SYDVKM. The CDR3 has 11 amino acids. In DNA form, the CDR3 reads TGTGTGTCGTACGGGGCCAACGTCCTGACTTTC. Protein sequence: CVSYGANVLTF.